The 5 T cell receptor beta chains below come from one sample, sequenced in a study of blood T cells in healthy people across ages. A second PCR, run for about 7 to 12 cycles, used a sample-barcoded 5' primer plus a J-beta primer mix. TCRdb re-called the 5' RACE reads with MiXCR, one entry per CDR3 protein. The sample includes 650,000 to 700,000 distinct CDR3 sequences, about 32% of them seen just once. The sample comprised blood. These receptors all come from a woman aged 80 or over in good health.

The V call is TRBV12-3 or TRBV12-4, the J call TRBJ1-3, with 7 bases identical to TRBD1. J lost 3 bases, V lost 3 bases, and 11 bases had no gene match. This CDR3 spans 17 amino acids. CDR3 sequence: CASSFGAGGADGNTIYF. CDR3 coding DNA: TGTGCCAGCAGTTTTGGGGCAGGGGGGGCTGATGGAAACACCATATATTTT.

Note on this clonotype: A single base separates this from a much larger clone, so it may be a read error. J is TRBJ2-7 and V is TRBV7-2; maybe TRBD1 (5 bases). V gave up 8 bases and J gave up 0 bases, with 20 bases separating them. The CDR3 runs 16 residues. Germline-derived CDR1 and CDR2 are SGHTA and FQGNSA. The CDR3: CASGATQGLLSYEQYF. CDR3 bases: TGTGCCAGCGGCGCGACTCAGGGCCTCCTCTCCTACGAGCAGTACTTC.

The CDR3 here is CASSLNQASSYNEQFF. The DNA for the CDR3 is TGCGCCAGCAGCTTGAACCAGGCTAGCTCCTACAATGAGCAGTTCTTC. The chain recombines TRBV5-1 with TRBJ2-1; D gene uncertain. The CDR3 has 16 amino acids. The germline gives CDR1 SGHRS, CDR2 YFSETQ. Trimming left V 1 base short and J 0 bases short, with 11 bases between.

As for this clonotype: At one end the junction does not follow the germline gene, possibly because of a read error. This rearrangement joins TRBV9 to TRBJ2-7; no firm D call. Germline values: CDR1 SGDLS, CDR2 YYNGEE. This CDR3 has 16 residues. CDR3 sequence reads: CAGSVGSEDGSYEQYF. The CDR3 DNA follows: TGTGCCGGCAGCGTAGGCTCGGAAGACGGCTCCTACGAGCAGTACTTC.

About this clonotype: A read error is likely, as this CDR3 ends without the conserved phenylalanine or tryptophan. The limits of the CDR3 on the DNA are not certain, so only TCRdb's listed CDR3 is given. The J gene is TRBJ2-3, the V gene TRBV12-3 or TRBV12-4. Counting both end residues, the CDR3 totals 15 amino acids. The CDR3 here is CASSFFGVVTDTQYS.